Detailed here is one T cell receptor beta chain. Methods used by the authors: Amplified reference gene primers provided the basis for estimating nucleated cell counts. Measured with immunoSEQ multiplex PCR; TCRdb has only the in-frame clones, and not every one. Clone size and the V and J calls come from that table; the DNA yielded D and trimming. The sample has some 290,000 clones; approximately 81% are singletons. Trimming took 8 bases from V and 0 from J, leaving 14 bases between them. This CDR3 is 16 amino acids long. Germline assignment: CDR1 SNHLY and CDR2 FYNNEI. This sample was included in a study of blood T cell repertoires in COVID-19. On the study more broadly: Italy, Spain and the United States were the sources of the convalescent and acute COVID-19 samples. From T cells, B-cell-depleted T cells, or PBMCs came the material, which was cDNA or gDNA.

The V and J genes are TRBV2 and TRBJ2-6; no reliable D call. This TCR came from a woman aged 55-69 years with active or convalescent COVID-19. The sample taken for sequencing was peripheral blood. The CDR3 sequence is CASRPAADSGANVLTF. The CDR3 DNA follows: TGTGCCAGCCGGCCGGCGGCGGACTCTGGGGCCAACGTCCTGACTTTC.